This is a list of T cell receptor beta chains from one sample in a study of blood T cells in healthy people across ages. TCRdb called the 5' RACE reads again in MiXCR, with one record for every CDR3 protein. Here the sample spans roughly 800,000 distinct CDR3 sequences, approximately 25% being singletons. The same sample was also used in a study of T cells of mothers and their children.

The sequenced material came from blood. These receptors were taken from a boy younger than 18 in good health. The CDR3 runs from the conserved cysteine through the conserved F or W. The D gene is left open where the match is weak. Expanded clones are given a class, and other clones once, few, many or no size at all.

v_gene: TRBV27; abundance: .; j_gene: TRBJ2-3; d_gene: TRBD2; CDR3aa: CASSKAGTSSTDTQYF; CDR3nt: TGTGCCAGCAGCAAAGCCGGGACTAGCAGCACAGATACGCAGTATTTT
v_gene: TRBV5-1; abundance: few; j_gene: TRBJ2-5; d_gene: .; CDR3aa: CASSGSDQETQYF; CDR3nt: TGCGCCAGCAGCGGCAGCGATCAAGAGACCCAGTACTTC
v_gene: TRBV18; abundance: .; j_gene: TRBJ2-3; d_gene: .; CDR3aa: CASSPRETATQYF; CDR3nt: TGTGCCAGCTCACCACGTGAGACAGCTACGCAGTATTTT
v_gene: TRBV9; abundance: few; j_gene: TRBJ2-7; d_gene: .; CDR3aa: CASSSHGIHEQYF; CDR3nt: TGTGCCAGCAGCAGCCATGGGATCCACGAGCAGTACTTC
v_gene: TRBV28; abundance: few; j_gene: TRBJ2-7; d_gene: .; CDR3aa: CASSLAGPGSYEQYF; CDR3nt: TGTGCCAGCAGTTTGGCCGGGCCTGGCTCCTACGAGCAGTACTTC
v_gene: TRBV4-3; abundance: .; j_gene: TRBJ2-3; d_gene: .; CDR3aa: CASSFQDQDTQYF; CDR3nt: TGCGCCAGCAGTTTCCAGGACCAAGACACGCAGTATTTT
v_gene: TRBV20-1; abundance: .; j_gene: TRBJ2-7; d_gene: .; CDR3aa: CSARDPLGSSSYEQYF; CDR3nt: TGCAGTGCTAGAGACCCACTGGGGTCGAGCTCCTACGAGCAGTACTTC
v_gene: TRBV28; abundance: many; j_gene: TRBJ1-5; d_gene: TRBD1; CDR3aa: CASSLPPPGQGRSDSKAQHF; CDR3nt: TGTGCCAGCAGTCTCCCGCCTCCGGGACAGGGACGTTCCGATAGCAAGGCCCAGCATTTT
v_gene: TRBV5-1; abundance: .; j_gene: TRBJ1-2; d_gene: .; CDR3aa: CASSSGGSAGGDIYGYTF; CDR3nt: TGCGCCAGCAGCTCCGGTGGATCGGCCGGCGGAGACATCTATGGCTACACCTTC
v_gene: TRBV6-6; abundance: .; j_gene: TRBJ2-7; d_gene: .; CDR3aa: CASSRNPSGSSYEQYF; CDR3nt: TGTGCCAGCAGTAGAAACCCAAGCGGAAGCTCCTACGAGCAGTACTTC
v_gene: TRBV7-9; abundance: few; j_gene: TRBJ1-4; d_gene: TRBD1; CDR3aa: CAGSTGSYEKLFF; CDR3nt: TGTGCCGGATCGACAGGGAGTTATGAAAAACTGTTTTTT
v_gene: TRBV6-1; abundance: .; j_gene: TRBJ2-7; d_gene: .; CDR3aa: CASSEARSSYEQYF; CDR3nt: TGTGCCAGCAGTGAAGCAAGGAGCTCCTACGAGCAGTACTTC
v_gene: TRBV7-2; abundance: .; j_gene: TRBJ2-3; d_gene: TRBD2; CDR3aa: CASSLEGTRGDTQYF; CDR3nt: TGTGCCAGCAGCTTAGAGGGGACTAGAGGAGATACGCAGTATTTT
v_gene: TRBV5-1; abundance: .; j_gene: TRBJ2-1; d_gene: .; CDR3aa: CASSLGPPNNEQFF; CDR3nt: TGCGCCAGCAGCTTGGGTCCTCCTAACAATGAGCAGTTCTTC
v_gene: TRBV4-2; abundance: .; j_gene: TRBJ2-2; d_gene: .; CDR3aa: CASRPTENTGELFF; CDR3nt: TGTGCCAGCAGACCGACGGAAAACACCGGGGAGCTGTTTTTT
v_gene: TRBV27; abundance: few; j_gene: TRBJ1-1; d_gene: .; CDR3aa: CASTDWAGNTEAFF; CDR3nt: TGTGCCAGCACAGATTGGGCGGGGAACACTGAAGCTTTCTTT
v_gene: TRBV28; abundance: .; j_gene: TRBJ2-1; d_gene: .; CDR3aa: CASSFPPSRSYNEQFF; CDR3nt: TGTGCCAGCAGTTTCCCCCCGAGTCGCTCCTACAATGAGCAGTTCTTC
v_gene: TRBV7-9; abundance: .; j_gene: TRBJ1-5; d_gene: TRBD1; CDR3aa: CASSRGQGITQPQHF; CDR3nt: TGTGCCAGCAGCCGGGGACAGGGTATAACTCAGCCCCAGCATTTT
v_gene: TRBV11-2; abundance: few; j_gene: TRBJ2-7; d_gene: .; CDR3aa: CASSWRGGAGSSYEQYF; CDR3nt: TGTGCCAGCAGCTGGCGAGGTGGGGCGGGAAGCTCCTACGAGCAGTACTTC
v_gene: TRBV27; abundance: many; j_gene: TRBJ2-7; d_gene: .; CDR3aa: CASSSLGALPPGSYEQYF; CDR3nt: TGTGCCAGCAGTTCGCTGGGGGCCCTCCCCCCGGGATCCTACGAGCAGTACTTC
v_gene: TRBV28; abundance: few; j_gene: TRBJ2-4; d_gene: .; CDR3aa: CASSLRGLSKNIQYF; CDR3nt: TGTGCCAGCAGTTTAAGGGGGTTATCCAAAAACATTCAGTACTTC
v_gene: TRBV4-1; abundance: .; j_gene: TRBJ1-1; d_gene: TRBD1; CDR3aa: CASSQVTGGATEAFF; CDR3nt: TGCGCCAGCAGCCAAGTCACAGGGGGGGCCACTGAAGCTTTCTTT
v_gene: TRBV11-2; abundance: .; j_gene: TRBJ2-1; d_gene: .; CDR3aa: CASSLSTSLLGLSNSYNEQFF; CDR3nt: TGTGCCAGCAGCTTATCTACTAGCCTTTTAGGACTTTCCAACTCCTACAATGAGCAGTTCTTC
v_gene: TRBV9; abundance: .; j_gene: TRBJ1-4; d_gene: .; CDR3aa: CASSAAAGVATNEKLFF; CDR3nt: TGTGCCAGCAGCGCCGCAGCAGGAGTTGCAACTAATGAAAAACTGTTTTTT
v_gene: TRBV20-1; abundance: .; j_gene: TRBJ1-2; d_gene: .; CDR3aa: CSARDLWGQGTFGYTF; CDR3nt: TGCAGTGCTAGAGATCTCTGGGGGCAGGGGACCTTTGGCTACACCTTC
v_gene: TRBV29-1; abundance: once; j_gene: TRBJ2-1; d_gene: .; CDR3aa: CSVEPLDNEQFF; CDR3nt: TGCAGCGTTGAACCACTGGACAATGAGCAGTTCTTC
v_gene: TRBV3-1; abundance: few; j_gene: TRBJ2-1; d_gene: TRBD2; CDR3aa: CASSQGGLAGAYNEQFF; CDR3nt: TGTGCCAGCAGCCAAGGGGGGCTAGCGGGGGCCTACAATGAGCAGTTCTTC
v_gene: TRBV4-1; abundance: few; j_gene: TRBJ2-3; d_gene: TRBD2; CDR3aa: CASGRGGRTDTQYF; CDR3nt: TGCGCCAGCGGCCGGGGGGGGCGCACAGATACGCAGTATTTT
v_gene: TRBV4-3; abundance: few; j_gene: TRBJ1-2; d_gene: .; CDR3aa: CASSPTGTLGYGYTF; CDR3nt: TGCGCCAGCAGCCCTACAGGGACGTTAGGCTATGGCTACACCTTC
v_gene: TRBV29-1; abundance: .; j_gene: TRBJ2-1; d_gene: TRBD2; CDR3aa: CSAKREGSYNEQFF; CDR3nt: TGCAGCGCCAAGCGGGAGGGGTCCTACAATGAGCAGTTCTTC
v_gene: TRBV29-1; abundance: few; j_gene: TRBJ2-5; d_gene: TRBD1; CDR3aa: CSITKTGVETQYF; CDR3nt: TGCAGCATTACCAAGACAGGGGTGGAGACCCAGTACTTC
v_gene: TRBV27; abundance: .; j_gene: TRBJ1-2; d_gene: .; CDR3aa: CASSLSRARPNYGYTF; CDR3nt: TGTGCCAGCAGTTTATCGAGGGCCAGGCCTAACTATGGCTACACCTTC
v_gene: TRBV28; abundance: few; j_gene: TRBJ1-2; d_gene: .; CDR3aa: CASSLAPRGEGYTF; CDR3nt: TGTGCCAGCAGTTTAGCTCCCCGGGGGGAGGGCTACACCTTC
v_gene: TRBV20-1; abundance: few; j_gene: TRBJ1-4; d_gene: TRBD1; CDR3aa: CSALGQNPSLNEKLFF; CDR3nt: TGCAGTGCACTGGGACAGAATCCGTCTCTTAATGAAAAACTGTTTTTT
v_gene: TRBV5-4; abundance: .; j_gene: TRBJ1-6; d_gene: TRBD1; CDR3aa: CASSSGTGKNNSPLHF; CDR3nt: TGTGCCAGCAGCTCCGGGACAGGGAAGAATAATTCACCCCTCCACTTT
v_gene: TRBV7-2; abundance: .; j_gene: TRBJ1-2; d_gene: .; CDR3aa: CASSPPAHREYGYTF; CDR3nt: TGTGCCAGCAGCCCGCCCGCTCACCGGGAATATGGCTACACCTTC
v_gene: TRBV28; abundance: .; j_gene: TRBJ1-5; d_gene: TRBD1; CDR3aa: CASSTAPGQGNQPQHF; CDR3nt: TGTGCCAGCAGTACTGCGCCGGGACAGGGGAATCAGCCCCAGCATTTT
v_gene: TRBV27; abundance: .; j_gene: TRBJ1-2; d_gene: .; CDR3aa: CASSLSPLAGVDGYTF; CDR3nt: TGTGCCAGCAGTTTATCACCCCTGGCAGGGGTAGATGGCTACACCTTC
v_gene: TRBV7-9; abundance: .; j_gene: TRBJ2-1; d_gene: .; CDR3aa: CASSFTFASSYNEQFF; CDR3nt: TGTGCCAGCAGCTTTACCTTCGCCAGCTCCTACAATGAGCAGTTCTTC
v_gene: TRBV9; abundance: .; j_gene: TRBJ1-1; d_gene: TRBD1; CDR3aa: CASSVGDRGRAEAFF; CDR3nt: TGTGCCAGCAGCGTAGGGGACAGGGGCCGGGCTGAAGCTTTCTTT
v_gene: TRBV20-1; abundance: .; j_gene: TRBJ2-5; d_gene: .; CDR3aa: CSAYFRETQYF; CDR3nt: TGCAGTGCTTATTTTCGGGAGACCCAGTACTTC
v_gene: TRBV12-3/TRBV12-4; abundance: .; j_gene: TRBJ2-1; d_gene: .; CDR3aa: CASSLGGIEQFF; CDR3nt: TGTGCCAGCAGTTTAGGAGGGATTGAGCAGTTCTTC
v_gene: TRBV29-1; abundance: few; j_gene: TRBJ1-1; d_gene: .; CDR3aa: CSVDGGRKDTEAFF; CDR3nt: TGCAGCGTTGACGGGGGAAGAAAGGACACTGAAGCTTTCTTT
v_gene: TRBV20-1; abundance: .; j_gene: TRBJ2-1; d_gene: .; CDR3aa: CSASPGDVPTNEQFF; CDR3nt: TGCAGTGCTAGCCCCGGGGACGTGCCTACGAATGAGCAGTTCTTC
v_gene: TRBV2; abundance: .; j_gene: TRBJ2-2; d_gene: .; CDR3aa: CASSKQGSGGELFF; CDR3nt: TGTGCCAGCAGCAAACAGGGTAGTGGCGGGGAGCTGTTTTTT
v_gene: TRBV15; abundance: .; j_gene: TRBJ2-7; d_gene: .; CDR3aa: CATSIGVGEYPSYEQYF; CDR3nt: TGTGCCACCAGCATAGGCGTGGGAGAATACCCTTCCTACGAGCAGTACTTC
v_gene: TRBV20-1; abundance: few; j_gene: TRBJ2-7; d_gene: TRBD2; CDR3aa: CSAPRLAGTDGEQYF; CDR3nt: TGCAGTGCTCCTCGACTAGCGGGTACCGACGGCGAGCAGTACTTC
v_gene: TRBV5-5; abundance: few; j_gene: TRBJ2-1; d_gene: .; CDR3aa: CASKLEVGSYNEQFF; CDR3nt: TGTGCCAGCAAATTGGAGGTCGGCTCCTACAATGAGCAGTTCTTC
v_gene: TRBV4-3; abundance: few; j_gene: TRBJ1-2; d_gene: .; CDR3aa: CASSQDKGNYGYTF; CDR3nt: TGCGCCAGCAGCCAAGATAAGGGAAACTATGGCTACACCTTC
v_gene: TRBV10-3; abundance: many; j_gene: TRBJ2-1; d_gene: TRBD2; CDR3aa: CAISGGSHEQFF; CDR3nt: TGTGCCATCAGTGGCGGGAGTCATGAGCAGTTCTTC
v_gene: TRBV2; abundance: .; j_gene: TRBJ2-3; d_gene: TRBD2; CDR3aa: CASSEWGGGTDTQYF; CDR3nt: TGTGCCAGCAGTGAATGGGGCGGGGGGACAGATACGCAGTATTTT
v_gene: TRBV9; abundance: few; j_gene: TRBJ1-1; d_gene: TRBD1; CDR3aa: CASSPNRGIDTEAFF; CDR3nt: TGTGCCAGCAGCCCAAACAGGGGAATAGACACTGAAGCTTTCTTT
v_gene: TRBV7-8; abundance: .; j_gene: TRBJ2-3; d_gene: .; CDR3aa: CASSLKTLSTDTQYF; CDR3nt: TGTGCCAGCAGCCTTAAGACCCTGAGCACAGATACGCAGTATTTT
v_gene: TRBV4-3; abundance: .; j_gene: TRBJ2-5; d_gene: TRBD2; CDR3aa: CASSQDLAGAGQETQYF; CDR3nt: TGCGCCAGCAGCCAGGACCTAGCGGGCGCAGGCCAAGAGACCCAGTACTTC
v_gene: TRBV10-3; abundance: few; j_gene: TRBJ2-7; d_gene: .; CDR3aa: CAISEGEPPYEQYF; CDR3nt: TGTGCCATCAGTGAAGGCGAACCCCCCTACGAGCAGTACTTC
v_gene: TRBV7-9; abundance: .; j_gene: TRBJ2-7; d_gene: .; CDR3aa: CASSPTGDYEQYF; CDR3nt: TGTGCCAGCAGCCCCACAGGAGACTACGAGCAGTACTTC
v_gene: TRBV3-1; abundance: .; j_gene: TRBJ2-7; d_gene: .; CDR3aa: CASSARYRIYEQYF; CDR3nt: TGTGCCAGCAGCGCCCGATACAGGATTTACGAGCAGTACTTC